This entry concerns a single TCR beta chain. Antigen unknown. Trimming cost V 4 bases and J 5 bases, with 12 bases left between them. Germline loops: CDR1 ENHRY, CDR2 SYGVKD. This CDR3 region has 14 residues. Preparation of the TCRbeta library used unique molecular identifiers. TCRdb analysed the PCR reads with MiXCR anew, one entry per CDR3 protein. The sample has 750,000 to 950,000 distinct CDR3 sequences; 16% are singletons. The sample comes from a study of T-cell reconstitution after alpha-beta-depleted transplantation in children. Study observations and caveats: The origin of alpha-beta T cells about two months after transplant was reportedly several hundred expanded graft clones.

The genes are TRBV10-3 and TRBJ2-1; TRBD1 or TRBD2 may be the D gene (5 bases each). Specimen: PBMCs, mostly from graft donor cells, collected 360 days after TCRalphabeta/CD19-depleted stem cell transplant. The sequence derives from a male patient between 5 and 17 years old who had a stem cell transplant for acute lymphoblastic leukemia, so the T cells may come from the graft donor. CDR3 DNA sequence: TGTGCCATCAGTGCTGCTTCGGGGCACAATGAGCAGTTCTTC. This encodes CAISAASGHNEQFF.